The 24 T cell receptor beta chains below come from one sample, sequenced in a study of T cell responses to AZD1222 COVID-19 vaccine. Generated by immunoSEQ multiplex PCR, the TCRdb table keeps only in-frame clones and is missing some. Found here are approximately 140,000 clones, about 93% of them singletons; the top ten hold around 5.9%. The sample was peripheral blood, taken on day 0 of AZD1222 vaccination. The source of these receptors is an adult in good health.

The chain joins TRBV4-1 to TRBJ2-1; possible D gene TRBD1, 5 bases. Trimming took off 0 bases at V and 7 bases at J, with 13 bases between the two ends. The CDR3 totals 15 residues. Per the germline V gene, CDR1 is MGHRA and CDR2 is YSYEKL. CDR3: CASSQERGVGNEQFF. The CDR3 nucleotides read TGCGCCAGCAGCCAAGAAAGGGGCGTCGGGAATGAGCAGTTCTTC.

This chain connects TRBV29-1 to TRBJ2-1; D possibly matches TRBD1 or TRBD2 (5 bases each). CDR1 is SQVTM and CDR2 is ANQGSEA in the germline V gene. This CDR3 region has 14 residues. The CDR3 DNA reads as TGCAGTGCCACCGGGACGGCGAGAGACAATGAGCAGTTCTTC. This codes for CSATGTARDNEQFF.

This clone is a singleton in its sample. V and J are TRBV5-4 and TRBJ1-1; D uncertain. Trimming stripped 3 bases from V and 3 bases from J, with 9 bases between. Germline CDR1 SGHNT, CDR2 YYREEE (reference sequence). The CDR3 runs to 13 residues. CDR3 sequence reads: CASSSDVYTEAFF. The CDR3 coding sequence is TGTGCCAGCAGCTCGGACGTTTACACTGAAGCTTTCTTT.

The rearrangement joins TRBV7-9 to TRBJ2-5, with D possibly being TRBD1 or TRBD2 (5 bases each). The CDR3 runs 12 residues. CDR1 SEHNR and CDR2 FQNEAQ come from the germline V gene (reference sequence). V lost 6 bases to trimming and J lost 5 bases, with 10 bases between them. CDR3: CASSRGGETQYF. DNA for the CDR3: TGTGCCAGCAGTCGGGGCGGCGAGACCCAGTACTTC.

This sequence joins TRBV19 and TRBJ1-1; D is unclear. V was pared by 5 bases and J by 0 bases, with 13 bases between. The CDR3 extends over 15 amino acids. The germline V gene has CDR1 LNHDA and CDR2 SQIVND (reference sequence). CDR3 protein: CASSSLEGMNTEAFF. CDR3 in DNA: TGTGCCAGTAGTTCCCTCGAGGGAATGAACACTGAAGCTTTCTTT. The variable domain in full, completed from reference TRBV19 and TRBJ1-1, reads DGGITQSPKYLFRKEGQNVTLSCEQNLNHDAMYWYRQDPGQGLRLIYYSQIVNDFQKGDIAEGYSVSREKKESFPLTVTSAQKNPTAFYLCASSSLEGMNTEAFFGQGTRLTVV.

This chain links TRBV18 with TRBJ2-2, with D perhaps TRBD1 or TRBD2 (5 bases each). V was clipped by 3 bases and J by 1 base, with 6 bases between them. There are 14 residues in the CDR3. Looked up from germline, CDR1 is KGHSH and CDR2 is LQKENI. Here the CDR3 DNA reads TGTGCCAGCTCACCGGGGGAGAACACCGGGGAGCTGTTTTTT. This encodes CASSPGENTGELFF.

This clone was observed a handful of times. The chain has TRBV9 and TRBJ2-1, with unresolved D. V lost 0 bases and J 2 bases, leaving 15 bases between the germline ends. CDR3 size: 17 residues. Germline loops: CDR1 SGDLS, CDR2 YYNGEE. The CDR3 loop reads CASSVAVTTTTYNEQFF. The CDR3 DNA sequence: TGTGCCAGCAGCGTAGCTGTGACGACCACAACCTACAATGAGCAGTTCTTC.

This chain uses TRBV29-1 with TRBJ2-1; the match to TRBD2 covers 8 bases. Germline lookup yields CDR1 SQVTM and CDR2 ANQGSEA. The length of the CDR3 is 18 residues. V dropped 0 bases and J dropped 8; count of bases not matched to a gene: 18. CDR3 in DNA: TGCAGCGTTGAAGATGGGGGCCCAACGGGAGGGGTATCCGATGAGCAGTTCTTC. Translated, it gives CSVEDGGPTGGVSDEQFF.

V usage is TRBV5-5 and J usage is TRBJ2-6; no definite D call. V was clipped by 3 bases and J by 4 bases, with 14 bases between them. The CDR3 loop spans 16 amino acids. Germline V CDR1 and CDR2: SGHKS, YYEKEE (reference sequence). CDR3 sequence (DNA): TGTGCCAGCAGCTCTACTAATTTCGGGGGGGCCAACGTCCTGACTTTC. Translating gives CASSSTNFGGANVLTF.

V gene TRBV27 combines with J gene TRBJ1-2, with 9 nucleotides matching TRBD1. This CDR3 has 14 amino acids. Looked up from germline, CDR1 is MNHEY and CDR2 is SMNVEV (reference sequence). With V trimmed by 3 bases and J by 4 bases, 3 bases remained unmatched. CDR3 region: CASSLTGGGYGYTF. For the CDR3, the DNA is TGTGCCAGCAGTTTGACAGGGGGAGGCTATGGCTACACCTTC.

The chain employs TRBV15 and TRBJ1-5; a weak D match, TRBD1 (5 bases). The CDR3 has 16 residues. Germline CDR1 and CDR2: LNHNV and YYDKDF (reference sequence). V was pared by 4 bases and J by 2 bases, with 15 bases between. DNA of the CDR3: TGTGCCACCAGCACTCATGCGTTCAGGGGCAATCAGCCCCAGCATTTT. It specifies CATSTHAFRGNQPQHF.

This chain connects TRBV6-5 to TRBJ1-2; no clear D gene. V shed 6 bases and J shed 6 bases, with 5 bases lying between them. This CDR3 spans 10 amino acids. Germline V gene data show CDR1 as MNHEY and CDR2 as SVGAGI. The CDR3: CASRRDGYTF. Here the CDR3 DNA reads TGTGCCAGCAGGCGTGATGGCTACACCTTC.

The chain joins TRBV30 to TRBJ1-2; 8 bases align to TRBD1. With V trimmed by 4 bases and J by 5 bases, 3 bases remained unmatched. There are 12 residues in the CDR3. Germline V lookup: CDR1 GTSNPN, CDR2 SVGIG (reference sequence). In nucleotides, the CDR3 is TGTGCCTGGACAGGGGGCAAGTATGGCTACACCTTC. Translation: CAWTGGKYGYTF.

This chain links TRBV9 with TRBJ2-1, with 9 bases matching TRBD1. J was trimmed by 7 bases and V by 4 bases; bases with no gene match: 9. The CDR3 is 15 residues long. Per germline, CDR1 SGDLS and CDR2 YYNGEE. CDR3 DNA sequence: TGTGCCAGCAGCCTAACAGGGGGCGAGCTAAATGAGCAGTTCTTC. Its translation is CASSLTGGELNEQFF.

The CDR3, as DNA: TGTGCCAGCAGCCAGGTCAAAGGGGGTAGAGCTAACTATGGCTACACCTTC. Protein product: CASSQVKGGRANYGYTF. The J gene is TRBJ1-2, the V gene TRBV14; tentative D call: TRBD1 (6 bases). Trimming shortened V by 3 bases and J by 0 bases, and 17 bases separated the two germline ends. Looked up from germline, CDR1 is SGHDN and CDR2 is FVKESK. The CDR3 loop spans 17 amino acids.

This rearrangement joins TRBV7-3 to TRBJ2-1, with a weak D call TRBD2 (5 bases). The V and J ends lost 3 bases and 6 bases respectively, with 9 bases between them. Germline loops: CDR1 SGHTA, CDR2 FQGTGA. This CDR3 has 13 amino acids. The CDR3 loop is CASSLASPNEQFF. CDR3 sequence (DNA): TGTGCCAGCAGCTTGGCTAGCCCCAATGAGCAGTTCTTC.

The table lists this clone with a count of one. The rearrangement uses TRBV5-1 and TRBJ2-1; perhaps D is TRBD1 or TRBD2 (6 bases each). V dropped 0 bases and J dropped 3 bases, with 10 bases sitting between them. Germline lookup yields CDR1 SGHRS and CDR2 YFSETQ. This CDR3 comprises 15 residues. Here the CDR3 DNA reads TGCGCCAGCAGCTTGGCCGGGGGCTTCTACAATGAGCAGTTCTTC. Encoded protein: CASSLAGGFYNEQFF. Full variable domain (rest looked up from reference TRBV5-1 and TRBJ2-1): KAGVTQTPRYLIKTRGQQVTLSCSPISGHRSVSWYQQTPGQGLQFLFEYFSETQRNKGNFPGRFSGRQFSNSRSEMNVSTLELGDSALYLCASSLAGGFYNEQFFGPGTRLTVL.

The J gene is TRBJ2-7, the V gene TRBV6-2 or TRBV6-3; 7 bases agree with TRBD2. The germline V gene encodes CDR1 MNHEY and CDR2 SVGEGT. The CDR3 length is 14 residues. V trimming: 6 bases; J trimming: 3 bases; junction bases outside the gene matches: 8. CDR3: CASSPPSGNYEQYF. The CDR3 region has the DNA TGTGCCAGCAGCCCTCCTAGCGGTAACTACGAGCAGTACTTC.

This chain links TRBV9 with TRBJ1-5, with D possibly matching TRBD1 (6 bases). Trimming took off 10 bases at V and 7 bases at J, with 18 bases between the two ends. This CDR3 is 13 amino acids long. CDR1 SGDLS and CDR2 YYNGEE come from the germline V gene. The CDR3 protein is CARRGGAGQPQHF. The CDR3 nucleotides read TGTGCCCGCCGCGGGGGGGCGGGGCAGCCCCAGCATTTT.

The V call is TRBV30, the J call TRBJ2-7; no clear D gene. V was clipped by 7 bases and J by 0 bases, with 10 bases between them. Per the germline V gene, CDR1 is GTSNPN and CDR2 is SVGIG (reference sequence). The CDR3 loop spans 12 amino acids. The CDR3 is CASGTNSYEQYF. The CDR3 DNA is TGTGCCTCTGGAACCAACTCCTACGAGCAGTACTTC.

This chain links TRBV20-1 with TRBJ1-2; D gene uncertain. The germline CDR1 and CDR2 sequences are DFQATT and SNEGSKA (reference sequence). The CDR3 has 10 residues. With 7 bases removed from V and 3 bases from J, the gap between germline ends came to 6 bases. The CDR3 DNA reads TGCAGTGTTCGGTACTATGGCTACACCTTC. This gives the protein CSVRYYGYTF.

This rearrangement joins TRBV7-2 to TRBJ2-3; TRBD2 matches at 11 bases. This CDR3 spans 16 amino acids. The trim removed 3 bases at V and 6 bases at J, leaving 8 bases unmatched. CDR1 and CDR2 (germline): SGHTA, FQGNSA. CDR3 sequence: CASSFGTSGNWDTQYF. In DNA form, the CDR3 reads TGTGCCAGCAGCTTCGGGACTAGCGGCAACTGGGATACGCAGTATTTT.

The CDR3 DNA follows: TGTGCCAGCAGCTTGACAGCCCCCTCTGGGGCCAACGTCCTGACTTTC. Its protein is CASSLTAPSGANVLTF. This chain uses TRBV11-2 with TRBJ2-6; a weak D match, TRBD1 (5 bases). Germline V CDR1 and CDR2: SGHAT, FQNNGV. This CDR3 is 16 amino acids long. Trimming left V 3 bases short and J 0 bases short, with 9 bases between.

The chain joins TRBV25-1 to TRBJ2-7; D call uncertain. This CDR3 comprises 14 residues. Trimming pared 0 bases from V and 5 bases from J, leaving 11 bases between. Germline CDR1 MGHDK, CDR2 SYGVNS. The CDR3 protein is CASSEYGLGNEQYF. CDR3 coding DNA: TGTGCCAGCAGTGAATATGGCCTAGGCAACGAGCAGTACTTC.